This T cell receptor beta chain was retrieved from a study of early T cells in non-severe SARS-CoV-2 infection. This clonotype was counted a few times. TCRdb recomputed calls from the 5' RACE reads with MiXCR, one row per CDR3 protein. This table holds roughly 120,000 distinct CDR3 sequences, more than 12% found once. V lost 1 base and J 5 bases, leaving 8 bases between the germline ends. The CDR3 has 13 amino acids. Germline V CDR1 and CDR2: SGHAT, FQNNGV. The receptor was isolated from an adult who was a healthcare worker with PCR-confirmed SARS-CoV-2 infection or an uninfected control (not recorded which). The genes are TRBV11-2 and TRBJ1-2; D call uncertain. Sequencing was performed on whole blood. CDR3 residues: CASSLGPRYGYTF. The CDR3 DNA reads as TGTGCCAGCAGCTTAGGGCCACGGTATGGCTACACCTTC.